Listed below are T cell receptor beta chains from one sample, sequenced in a study of blood T cell repertoires in COVID-19. Method: immunoSEQ multiplex PCR; TCRdb's copy keeps in-frame clones and lacks some. The table records 200,000 to 300,000 clones, 82% of them present only once. Source material: peripheral blood. These receptors were collected from a woman aged 60-75 years with active or convalescent COVID-19. The CDR3 runs from the conserved cysteine through the conserved F or W. A D gene is named only where the DNA matches it firmly. Not all rows give a size; the values are once, few, many and, for expanded clones, a class.

J gene,D gene,clone size,V gene,CDR3 protein,CDR3 DNA
TRBJ2-7,-,few,TRBV2,CASSVARAYEQYF,TGTGCCAGCAGTGTCGCTAGAGCCTACGAGCAGTACTTC
TRBJ1-5,-,-,TRBV5-5,CASSLGGGGQPQHF,TGTGCCAGCAGCTTGGGTGGGGGCGGACAGCCCCAGCATTTT
TRBJ2-7,-,-,TRBV6-2/TRBV6-3,CASSYSFGVPGEQYF,TGTGCCAGCAGTTACTCGTTCGGGGTCCCCGGAGAGCAGTACTTC
TRBJ2-2,TRBD1,-,TRBV9,CASSVDPTGVTGELFF,TGTGCCAGCAGCGTAGATCCGACAGGGGTAACCGGGGAGCTGTTTTTT
TRBJ1-1,TRBD1,once,TRBV9,CASSDRDRGIHYLPEAFF,TGTGCCAGCAGCGACCGGGACAGGGGGATACATTATCTCCCTGAAGCTTTCTTT
TRBJ1-1,TRBD1,-,TRBV18,CASSPWTGDTEAFF,TGTGCCAGCTCACCCTGGACAGGGGACACTGAAGCTTTCTTT
TRBJ1-3,-,-,TRBV6-5,CASSYGQSSGNTIYF,TGTGCCAGCAGTTACGGACAGAGCTCTGGAAACACCATATATTTT
TRBJ1-4,-,-,TRBV30,CAWNRVTGQGLFF,TGTGCCTGGAATCGGGTGACAGGCCAAGGGCTGTTTTTT
TRBJ2-7,-,-,TRBV5-8,CASTWGAYEQYF,TGTGCCAGCACCTGGGGCGCCTACGAGCAGTACTTC
TRBJ2-7,TRBD1,-,TRBV9,CASSVGGTGIGEQYF,TGTGCCAGCAGCGTAGGCGGGACAGGGATTGGGGAGCAGTACTTC
TRBJ1-4,-,-,TRBV2,CASSPRGHVRGEKLFF,TGTGCCAGCAGCCCCCGGGGACACGTCAGGGGTGAAAAACTGTTTTTT
TRBJ2-2,TRBD2,-,TRBV30,CAWRLAGANTGELFF,TGTGCCTGGAGGCTAGCGGGGGCGAACACCGGGGAGCTGTTTTTT
TRBJ1-6,TRBD1,few,TRBV27,CASNRGGSYNSPLHF,TGTGCCAGTAACAGGGGGGGGTCCTATAATTCACCCCTCCACTTT
TRBJ1-6,-,few,TRBV2,CASSEATGTGYGTPYNSPLHF,TGTGCCAGCAGTGAAGCCACCGGGACGGGGTACGGGACACCTTATAATTCACCCCTCCACTTT
TRBJ1-1,-,-,TRBV10-3,CAISDSGGEAFF,TGTGCCATCAGTGACTCGGGAGGAGAAGCTTTCTTT
TRBJ2-7,-,-,TRBV11-2,CASSLSGASGGQYF,TGTGCCAGCAGCTTAAGTGGGGCCTCCGGCGGGCAGTACTTC
TRBJ1-5,-,-,TRBV15,CATSRERREPRQPQHF,TGTGCCACCAGCCGCGAACGTAGGGAGCCGCGTCAGCCCCAGCATTTT
TRBJ2-1,-,-,TRBV5-6,CASSLERASFYYNEQFF,TGTGCCAGCAGCTTGGAACGGGCTAGCTTCTATTACAATGAGCAGTTCTTC
TRBJ2-3,-,-,TRBV11-2,CASSLVGDYTDTQYF,TGTGCCAGCAGCCTGGTCGGGGATTACACAGATACGCAGTATTTT
TRBJ1-5,TRBD1,-,TRBV2,CASMKGDRYNQPQHF,TGTGCCAGCATGAAGGGGGACAGATACAATCAGCCCCAGCATTTT
TRBJ1-5,-,-,TRBV28,CASSFSIRGSNQPQHF,TGTGCCAGCAGTTTCTCCATCAGGGGAAGTAATCAGCCCCAGCATTTT
TRBJ1-5,TRBD1,-,TRBV19,CASRGTGHNQPQHF,TGTGCCAGTAGGGGGACAGGGCACAATCAGCCCCAGCATTTT
TRBJ2-1,-,-,TRBV12-3/TRBV12-4,CASSSQVYGEQFF,TGTGCCAGCAGTTCTCAGGTTTACGGTGAGCAGTTCTTC
TRBJ2-3,-,-,TRBV4-1,CASSPRQGAGTDTQYF,TGCGCCAGCAGCCCTCGACAAGGGGCAGGCACAGATACGCAGTATTTT
TRBJ1-5,-,-,TRBV3-1/TRBV3-2,CASSQGVRGGNQPQHF,TGTGCCAGCAGCCAAGGAGTCAGGGGTGGCAATCAGCCCCAGCATTTT
TRBJ2-5,-,-,TRBV2,CASSGPVPGETQYF,TGTGCCAGCAGTGGGCCAGTCCCAGGGGAGACCCAGTACTTC
TRBJ2-7,-,-,TRBV10-3,CAISGRISSSYEQYF,TGTGCCATCAGTGGACGGATTTCTAGCTCCTACGAGCAGTACTTC
TRBJ1-2,-,-,TRBV7-2,CASSLDQGGYGYTF,TGTGCCAGCAGCTTAGATCAGGGTGGCTATGGCTACACCTTC
TRBJ1-1,-,-,TRBV6-6,CASRKPGTEAFF,TGTGCCAGCAGAAAGCCGGGCACTGAAGCTTTCTTT
TRBJ1-5,TRBD1,-,TRBV27,CASSPADQGAGYTPHSNQPQHF,TGTGCCAGCAGTCCGGCCGACCAGGGGGCGGGGTACACCCCACATAGCAATCAGCCCCAGCATTTT
TRBJ2-7,TRBD1,many,TRBV7-9,CASSFSRDRVEHEQYF,TGTGCCAGCAGCTTTAGTCGGGACAGGGTGGAGCACGAGCAGTACTTC
TRBJ1-5,-,-,TRBV6-2/TRBV6-3,CASSYRNFNQPQHF,TGTGCCAGCAGTTACAGAAACTTTAATCAGCCCCAGCATTTT
TRBJ1-3,TRBD1,-,TRBV18,CASSPLSGQGNFPGNTIYF,TGTGCCAGCTCACCACTTTCTGGACAGGGGAACTTTCCTGGAAACACCATATATTTT
TRBJ1-4,TRBD1,few,TRBV29-1,CSVQGQGGEKLFF,TGCAGCGTCCAAGGACAGGGGGGCGAAAAACTGTTTTTT
TRBJ2-1,TRBD2,-,TRBV7-2,CASSYSGGTYNEQFF,TGTGCCAGCAGCTATAGCGGGGGGACTTACAATGAGCAGTTCTTC